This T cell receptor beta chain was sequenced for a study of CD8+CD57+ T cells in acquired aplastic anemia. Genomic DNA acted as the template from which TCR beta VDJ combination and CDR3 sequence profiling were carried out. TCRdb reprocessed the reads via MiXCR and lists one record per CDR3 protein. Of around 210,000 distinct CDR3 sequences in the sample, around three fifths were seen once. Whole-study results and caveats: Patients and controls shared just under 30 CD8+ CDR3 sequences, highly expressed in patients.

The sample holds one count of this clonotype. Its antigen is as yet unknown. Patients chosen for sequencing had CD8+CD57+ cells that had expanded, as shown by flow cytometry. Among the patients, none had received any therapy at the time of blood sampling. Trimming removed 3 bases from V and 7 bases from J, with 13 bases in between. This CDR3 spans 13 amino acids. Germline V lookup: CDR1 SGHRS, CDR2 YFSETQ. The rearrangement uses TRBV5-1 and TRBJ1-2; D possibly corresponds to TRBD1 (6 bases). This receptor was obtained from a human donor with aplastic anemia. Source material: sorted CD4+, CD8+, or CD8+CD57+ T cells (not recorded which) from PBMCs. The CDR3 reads CASSSQQGGGYTF. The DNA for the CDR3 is TGCGCCAGCAGCTCCCAACAGGGAGGTGGCTACACCTTC.